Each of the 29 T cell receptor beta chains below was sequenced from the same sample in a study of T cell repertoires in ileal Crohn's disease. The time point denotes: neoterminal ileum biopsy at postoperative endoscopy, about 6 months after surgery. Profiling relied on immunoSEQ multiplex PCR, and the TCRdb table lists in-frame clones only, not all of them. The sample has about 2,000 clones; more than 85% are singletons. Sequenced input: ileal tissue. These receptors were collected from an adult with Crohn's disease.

CDR3: CASIRYRDNQPQHF. CDR3 sequence (DNA): TGTGCCAGCATACGATACAGGGACAATCAGCCCCAGCATTTT. The chain employs TRBV6-1 and TRBJ1-5; D possibly corresponds to TRBD1 (6 bases). V was pared by 7 bases and J by 3 bases, with 13 bases between. The CDR3 has 14 residues. Germline CDR1 MNHNS, CDR2 SASEGT.

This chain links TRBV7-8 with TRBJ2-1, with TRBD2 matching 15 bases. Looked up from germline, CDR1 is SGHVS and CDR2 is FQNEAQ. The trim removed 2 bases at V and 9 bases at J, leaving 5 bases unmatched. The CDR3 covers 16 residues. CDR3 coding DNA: TGTGCCAGCAGCTTAAACCCGGGACTAGCGGGGGGTGAGCAGTTCTTC. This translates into CASSLNPGLAGGEQFF. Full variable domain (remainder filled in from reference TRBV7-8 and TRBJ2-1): GAGVSQSPRYKVAKRGQDVALRCDPISGHVSLFWYQQALGQGPEFLTYFQNEAQLDKSGLPSDRFFAERPEGSVSTLKIQRTQQEDSAVYLCASSLNPGLAGGEQFFGPGTRLTVL.

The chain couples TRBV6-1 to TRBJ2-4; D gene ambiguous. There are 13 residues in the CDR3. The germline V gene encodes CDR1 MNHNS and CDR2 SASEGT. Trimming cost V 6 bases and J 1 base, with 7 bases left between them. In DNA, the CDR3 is TGTGCCAGCAGACCGGAGGCCAAAAACATTCAGTACTTC. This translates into CASRPEAKNIQYF.

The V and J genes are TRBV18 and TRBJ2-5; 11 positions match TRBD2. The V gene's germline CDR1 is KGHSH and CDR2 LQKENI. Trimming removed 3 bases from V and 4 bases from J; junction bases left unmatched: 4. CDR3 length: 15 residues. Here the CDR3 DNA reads TGTGCCAGCTCACCTCTGCTAGCGGGAGGAGAGACCCAGTACTTC. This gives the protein CASSPLLAGGETQYF.

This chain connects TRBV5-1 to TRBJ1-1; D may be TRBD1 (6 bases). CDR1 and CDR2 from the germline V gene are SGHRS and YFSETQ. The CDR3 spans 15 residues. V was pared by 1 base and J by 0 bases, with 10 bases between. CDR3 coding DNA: TGCGCCAGCAGCTTGCTCACAGGGTTGAACACTGAAGCTTTCTTT. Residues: CASSLLTGLNTEAFF.

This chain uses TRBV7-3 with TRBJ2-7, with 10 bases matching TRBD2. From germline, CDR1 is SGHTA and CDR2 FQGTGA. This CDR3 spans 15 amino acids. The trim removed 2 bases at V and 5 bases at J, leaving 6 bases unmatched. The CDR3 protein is CASSLLGLASHEQYF. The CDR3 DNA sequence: TGTGCCAGCAGCTTACTGGGACTAGCGTCCCACGAGCAGTACTTC.

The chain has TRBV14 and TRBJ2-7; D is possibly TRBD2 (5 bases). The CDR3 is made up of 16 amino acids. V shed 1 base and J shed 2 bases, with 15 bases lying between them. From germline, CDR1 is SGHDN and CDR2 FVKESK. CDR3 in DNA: TGTGCCAGCAGCCAAGCCGGCGGGCTTCTTACCTACGAGCAGTACTTC. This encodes CASSQAGGLLTYEQYF.

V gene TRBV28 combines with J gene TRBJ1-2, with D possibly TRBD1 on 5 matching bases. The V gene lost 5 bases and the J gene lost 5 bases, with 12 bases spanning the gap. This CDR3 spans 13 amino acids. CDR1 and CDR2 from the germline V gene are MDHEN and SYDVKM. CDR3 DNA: TGTGCCAGCAGTAGTGCGGGGGGATATGGCTACACCTTC. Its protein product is CASSSAGGYGYTF.

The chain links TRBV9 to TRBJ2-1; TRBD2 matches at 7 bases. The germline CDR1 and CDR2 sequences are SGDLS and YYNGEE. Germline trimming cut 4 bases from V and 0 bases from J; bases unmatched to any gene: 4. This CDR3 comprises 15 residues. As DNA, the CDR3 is TGTGCCAGCAGCCTATCTAGCGGCTCCTACAATGAGCAGTTCTTC. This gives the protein CASSLSSGSYNEQFF.

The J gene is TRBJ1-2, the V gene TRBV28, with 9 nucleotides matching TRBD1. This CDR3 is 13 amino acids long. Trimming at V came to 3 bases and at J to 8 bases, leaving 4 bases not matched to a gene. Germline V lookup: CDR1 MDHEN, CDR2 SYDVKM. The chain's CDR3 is CASSFGTGIGYTF. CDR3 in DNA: TGTGCCAGCAGTTTTGGGACAGGGATAGGCTACACCTTC.

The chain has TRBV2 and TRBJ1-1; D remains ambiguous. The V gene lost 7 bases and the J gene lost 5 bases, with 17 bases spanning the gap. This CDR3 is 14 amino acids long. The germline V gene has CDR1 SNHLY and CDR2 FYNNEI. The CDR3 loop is CASTEEGLLTEAFF. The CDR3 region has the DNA TGTGCCAGCACAGAAGAGGGTTTATTAACTGAAGCTTTCTTT. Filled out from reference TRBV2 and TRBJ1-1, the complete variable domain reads EPEVTQTPSHQVTQMGQEVILRCVPISNHLYFYWYRQILGQKVEFLVSFYNNEISEKSEIFDDQFSVERPDGSNFTLKIRSTKLEDSAMYFCASTEEGLLTEAFFGQGTRLTVV.

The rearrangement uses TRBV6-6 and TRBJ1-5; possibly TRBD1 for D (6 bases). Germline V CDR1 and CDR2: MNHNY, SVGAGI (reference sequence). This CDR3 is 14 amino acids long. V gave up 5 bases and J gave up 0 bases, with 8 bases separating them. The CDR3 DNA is TGTGCCAGCAGTGGACAGTCTAGCAATCAGCCCCAGCATTTT. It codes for CASSGQSSNQPQHF.

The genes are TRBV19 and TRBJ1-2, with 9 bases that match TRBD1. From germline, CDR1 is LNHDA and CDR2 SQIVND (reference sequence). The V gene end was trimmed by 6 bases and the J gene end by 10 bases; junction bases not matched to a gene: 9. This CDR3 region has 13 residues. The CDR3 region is CASRIRDRAAYTF. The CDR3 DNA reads TGTGCCAGTAGGATCCGGGACAGGGCAGCCTACACCTTC.

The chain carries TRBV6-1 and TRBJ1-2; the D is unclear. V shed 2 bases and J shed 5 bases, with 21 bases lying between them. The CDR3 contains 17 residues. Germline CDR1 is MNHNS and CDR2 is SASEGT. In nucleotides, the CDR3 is TGTGCCAGCAGTGAAAGATTAGGAGAGGGATCAAGGTATGGCTACACCTTC. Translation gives CASSERLGEGSRYGYTF.

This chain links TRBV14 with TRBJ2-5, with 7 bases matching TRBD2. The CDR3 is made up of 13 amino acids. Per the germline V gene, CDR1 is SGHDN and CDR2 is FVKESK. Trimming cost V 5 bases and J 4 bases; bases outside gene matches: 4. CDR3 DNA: TGTGCCAGCAGCGAGGGAGGGCGAGAGACCCAGTACTTC. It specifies CASSEGGRETQYF.

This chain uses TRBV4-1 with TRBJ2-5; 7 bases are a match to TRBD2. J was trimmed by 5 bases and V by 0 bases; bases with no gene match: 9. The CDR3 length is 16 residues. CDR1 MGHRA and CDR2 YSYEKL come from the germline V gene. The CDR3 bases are TGCGCCAGCAGCCAAGATAGCCTAGCGGCGGGGGAGACCCAGTACTTC. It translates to CASSQDSLAAGETQYF.

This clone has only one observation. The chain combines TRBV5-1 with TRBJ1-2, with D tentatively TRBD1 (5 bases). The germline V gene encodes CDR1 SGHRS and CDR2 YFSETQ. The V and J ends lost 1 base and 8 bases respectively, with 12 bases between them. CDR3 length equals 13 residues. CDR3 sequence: CASSLSGWRGYTF. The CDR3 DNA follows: TGCGCCAGCAGCTTGTCAGGGTGGCGAGGCTACACCTTC.

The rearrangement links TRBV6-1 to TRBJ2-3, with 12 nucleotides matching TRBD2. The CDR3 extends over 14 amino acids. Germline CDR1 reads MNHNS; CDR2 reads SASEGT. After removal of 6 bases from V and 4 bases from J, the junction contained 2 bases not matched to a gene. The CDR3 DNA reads TGTGCCAGCAGCTGGACTAGCGGGGCAGATACGCAGTATTTT. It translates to CASSWTSGADTQYF.

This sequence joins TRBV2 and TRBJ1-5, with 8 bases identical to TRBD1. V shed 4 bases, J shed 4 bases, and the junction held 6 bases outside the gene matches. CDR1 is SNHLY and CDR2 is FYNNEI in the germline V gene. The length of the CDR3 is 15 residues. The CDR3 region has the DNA TGTGCCAGCAGTGGTGTCAGGGGGCTTAATCAGCCCCAGCATTTT. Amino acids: CASSGVRGLNQPQHF.

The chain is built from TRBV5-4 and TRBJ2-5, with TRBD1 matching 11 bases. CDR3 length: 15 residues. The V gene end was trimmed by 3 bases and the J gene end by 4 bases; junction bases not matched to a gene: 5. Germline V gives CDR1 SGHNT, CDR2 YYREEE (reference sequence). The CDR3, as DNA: TGTGCCAGCAGCTCAGGACAGGGGGCAGGAGAGACCCAGTACTTC. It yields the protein CASSSGQGAGETQYF.

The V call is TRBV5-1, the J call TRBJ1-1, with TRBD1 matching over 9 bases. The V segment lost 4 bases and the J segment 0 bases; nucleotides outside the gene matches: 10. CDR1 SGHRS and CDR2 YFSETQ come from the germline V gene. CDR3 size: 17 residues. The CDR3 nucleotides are TGCGCCAGCAGCCCGGGACAGGGAACGGGTCTGAACACTGAAGCTTTCTTT. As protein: CASSPGQGTGLNTEAFF.

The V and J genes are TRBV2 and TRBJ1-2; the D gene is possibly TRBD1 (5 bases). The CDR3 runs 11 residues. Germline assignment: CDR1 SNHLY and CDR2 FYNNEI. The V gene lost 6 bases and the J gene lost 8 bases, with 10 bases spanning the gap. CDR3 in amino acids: CASRAGSGYTF. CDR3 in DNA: TGTGCCAGCAGAGCAGGGTCCGGCTACACCTTC.

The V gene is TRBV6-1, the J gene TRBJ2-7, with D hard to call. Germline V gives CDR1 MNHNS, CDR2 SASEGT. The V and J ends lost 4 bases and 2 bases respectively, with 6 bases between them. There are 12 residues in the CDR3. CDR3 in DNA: TGTGCCAGCAGTGCCTCCCCCTACGAGCAGTACTTC. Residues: CASSASPYEQYF.

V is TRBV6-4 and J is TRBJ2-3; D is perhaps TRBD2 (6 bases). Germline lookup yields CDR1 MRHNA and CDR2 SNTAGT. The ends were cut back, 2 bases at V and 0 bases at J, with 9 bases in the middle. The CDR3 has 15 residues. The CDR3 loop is CASSDGGSSTDTQYF. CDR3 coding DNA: TGTGCCAGCAGTGACGGAGGGAGCAGCACAGATACGCAGTATTTT.

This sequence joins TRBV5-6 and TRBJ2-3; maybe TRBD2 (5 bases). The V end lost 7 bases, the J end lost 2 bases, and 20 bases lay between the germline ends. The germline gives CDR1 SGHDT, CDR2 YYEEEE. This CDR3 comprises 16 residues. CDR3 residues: CASSRRVNFPTDTQYF. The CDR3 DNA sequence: TGTGCCAGCTCCAGGCGGGTAAACTTCCCCACAGATACGCAGTATTTT. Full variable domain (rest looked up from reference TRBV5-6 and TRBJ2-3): DAGVTQSPTHLIKTRGQQVTLRCSPKSGHDTVSWYQQALGQGPQFIFQYYEEEERQRGNFPDRFSGHQFPNYSSELNVNALLLGDSALYLCASSRRVNFPTDTQYFGPGTRLTVL.

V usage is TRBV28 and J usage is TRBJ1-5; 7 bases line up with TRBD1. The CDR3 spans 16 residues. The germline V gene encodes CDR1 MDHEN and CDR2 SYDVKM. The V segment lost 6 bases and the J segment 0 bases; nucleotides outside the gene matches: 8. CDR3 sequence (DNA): TGTGCCAGCAGCCTGGGGACAGTTTATAGCAATCAGCCCCAGCATTTT. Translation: CASSLGTVYSNQPQHF.

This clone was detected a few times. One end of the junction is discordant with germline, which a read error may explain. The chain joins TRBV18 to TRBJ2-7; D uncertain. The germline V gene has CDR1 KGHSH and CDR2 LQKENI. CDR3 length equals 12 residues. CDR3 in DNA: TGTGCCAGCTCACCCTCCTCCGACGAGCAGTACTTC. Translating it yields CASSPSSDEQYF.

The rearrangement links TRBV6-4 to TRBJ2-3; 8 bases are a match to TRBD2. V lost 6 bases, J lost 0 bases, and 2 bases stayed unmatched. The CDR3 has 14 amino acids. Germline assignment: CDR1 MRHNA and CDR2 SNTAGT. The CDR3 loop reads CASSLAGSTDTQYF. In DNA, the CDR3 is TGTGCCAGCAGCTTAGCGGGAAGCACAGATACGCAGTATTTT.

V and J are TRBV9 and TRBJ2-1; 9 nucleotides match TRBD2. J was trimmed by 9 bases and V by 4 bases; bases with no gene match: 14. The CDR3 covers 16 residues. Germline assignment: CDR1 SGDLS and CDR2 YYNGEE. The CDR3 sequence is CASSILGSGSVGEQFF. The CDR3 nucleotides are TGTGCCAGCAGCATCCTTGGTAGCGGGAGTGTCGGTGAGCAGTTCTTC.